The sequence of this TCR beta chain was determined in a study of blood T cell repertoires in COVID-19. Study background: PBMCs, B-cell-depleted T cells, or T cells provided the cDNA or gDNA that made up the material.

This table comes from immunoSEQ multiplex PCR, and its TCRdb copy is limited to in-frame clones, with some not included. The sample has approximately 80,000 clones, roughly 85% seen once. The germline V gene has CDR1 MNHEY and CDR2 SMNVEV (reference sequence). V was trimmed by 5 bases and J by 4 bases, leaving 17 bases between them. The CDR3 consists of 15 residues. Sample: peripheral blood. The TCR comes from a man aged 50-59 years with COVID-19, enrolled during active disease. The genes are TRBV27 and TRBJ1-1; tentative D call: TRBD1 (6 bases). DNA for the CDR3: TGTGCCAGCAGTCGGGGCCCAGGGGTTGGCACTGAAGCTTTCTTT. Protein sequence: CASSRGPGVGTEAFF.